Listed below are T cell receptor beta chains from one sample, sequenced in a study of cytomegalovirus exposure and HLA in healthy donors. This table comes from immunoSEQ multiplex PCR, and its TCRdb copy is limited to in-frame clones, with some not included. In the table there are 150,000 to 200,000 clones, about 81% of which are singletons. The material sequenced was PBMCs. The receptor set was obtained from a woman aged 45-59 years in good health and CMV-seropositive. The CDR3 runs from the conserved cysteine through the conserved F or W. A D gene is named only where the DNA matches it firmly. Expanded clones are given a class, and other clones once, few, many or no size at all.

>.|TRBJ1-3|.|TRBV7-8
TGTGCCAGCAGCACCGACAGGCCGTCCTCTGGAAACACCATATATTTT
CASSTDRPSSGNTIYF
>.|TRBJ1-4|TRBD1|TRBV2
TGTGCCAGCACCAGGGACAGGGGTAACGAAAAACTGTTTTTT
CASTRDRGNEKLFF
>.|TRBJ2-2|.|TRBV6-5
TGTGCCAGCAGTTACGCCAGGGGATTCACCGGGGAGCTGTTTTTT
CASSYARGFTGELFF
>few|TRBJ1-6|.|TRBV6-5
TGTGCCAGCAGCCCTACAGGGATCTCACCCCTCCACTTT
CASSPTGISPLHF
>.|TRBJ1-1|.|TRBV5-1
TGCGCCAGCAGCAGCGGGTCGAACACTGAAGCTTTCTTT
CASSSGSNTEAFF
>.|TRBJ1-1|TRBD1|TRBV18
TGTGCCAGCTCACCGGACAGGATGAACACTGAAGCTTTCTTT
CASSPDRMNTEAFF
>few|TRBJ2-1|TRBD1|TRBV19
TGTGCCAGTAGAAATCCAGACAGGGCCTACAATGAGCAGTTCTTC
CASRNPDRAYNEQFF
>.|TRBJ2-7|.|TRBV5-4
TGTGCCAGCACCCCGGGGGGCGGGAACTCCTACGAGCAGTACTTC
CASTPGGGNSYEQYF
>.|TRBJ1-2|.|TRBV10-3
TGTGCCATCAGTGAGTCGCTTGTAAAGGGCCGGGGTGGCTACACCTTC
CAISESLVKGRGGYTF
>once|TRBJ1-5|TRBD1|TRBV15
TGTGCCACCAGCAGTTTCCATATTGGACAGGGCGCGTTGGCCCAGCATTTT
CATSSFHIGQGALAQHF
>.|TRBJ2-1|.|TRBV10-3
TGTGCCATCAGTGACTCCTCCAATGAGCAGTTCTTC
CAISDSSNEQFF
>.|TRBJ2-1|.|TRBV29-1
TGCAGCGTTGAAGGGACAGTGAGCTCCTACAATGAGCAGTTCTTC
CSVEGTVSSYNEQFF
>.|TRBJ1-1|.|TRBV7-9
TGTGCCAGCAGCTTACGCCTAAACACTGAAGCTTTCTTT
CASSLRLNTEAFF
>once|TRBJ2-1|.|TRBV18
TGTGCCAGCTCACCGGCGGGACCGTACAATGAGCAGTTCTTC
CASSPAGPYNEQFF
>.|TRBJ1-2|.|TRBV5-1
TGCGCCAGCAGCTTGGACGGGGGCTACACCTTC
CASSLDGGYTF
>.|TRBJ2-5|.|TRBV18
TGTGCCAGCTCACCACTACAGGGCTCGGAGGCCCAGTACTTC
CASSPLQGSEAQYF
>.|TRBJ1-1|TRBD1|TRBV5-5
TGTGCCAGCAGTGAGAGTACAGGGGGCATTGAAGCTTTCTTT
CASSESTGGIEAFF
>.|TRBJ1-2|.|TRBV21-1
TGTGCCAGCAGCAAACGACTTCTCCCCCCGAATGGCGGGCGGGAGTATGGCTACACCTTC
CASSKRLLPPNGGREYGYTF
>.|TRBJ1-6|.|TRBV15
TGTGCCACCAGGTCGGAGGGCTCCTATAATTCACCCCTCCACTTT
CATRSEGSYNSPLHF
>once|TRBJ1-6|.|TRBV21-1
.
CASTWGGGNSPLHF
>few|TRBJ2-1|TRBD2|TRBV5-3
TGTGCCAGAAGCTTCTCGAGACTAGCGGCCTGGGATGAGCAGTTCTTC
CARSFSRLAAWDEQFF
>once|TRBJ2-3|.|TRBV2
TGTGCCAGCAGTCGGCAGGGTCCCCCGGATACGCAGTATTTT
CASSRQGPPDTQYF
>once|TRBJ1-2|TRBD1|TRBV25-1
TGTGCCAGCAGTCAACAGGGGGTTAGGTATGGCTACACCTTC
CASSQQGVRYGYTF
>.|TRBJ2-1|.|TRBV5-1
TGCGCCAGCAGCCAAGACAGAGGAGAGCAGTTCTTC
CASSQDRGEQFF
>.|TRBJ1-2|TRBD1|TRBV4-2
TGTGCCAGCAGCCAAGAAAGGGACAGGGTCTATGGCTACACCTTC
CASSQERDRVYGYTF
>.|TRBJ1-2|TRBD1|TRBV27
TGTGCCAGCAGTTCTACAGGGGGGAACTATGGCTACACCTTC
CASSSTGGNYGYTF
>.|TRBJ2-1|TRBD2|TRBV2
TGTGCCAGCAGCGGGGGGTACAATGAGCAGTTCTTC
CASSGGYNEQFF
>.|TRBJ2-5|TRBD2|TRBV5-1
TGCGCCAGCAGCTTGGCCGGGGGGGGGACCCAGTACTTC
CASSLAGGGTQYF
>.|TRBJ2-3|.|TRBV2
TGTGCCAGCCGGACTACTCCCACAGATACGCAGTATTTT
CASRTTPTDTQYF
>.|TRBJ1-4|TRBD1|TRBV7-9
TGTGCCAGCAGCCCAGACCCGGGACAGGAGGATGAAAAACTGTTTTTT
CASSPDPGQEDEKLFF
>once|TRBJ1-1|.|TRBV6-5
TGTGCCAGCAGTAACCGAGGAACGGCGAACACTGAAGCTTTCTTT
CASSNRGTANTEAFF
>.|TRBJ1-2|.|TRBV5-4
TGTGCCAGCAGCTTCGGGTTCGTTGGCTACACCTTC
CASSFGFVGYTF
>.|TRBJ1-5|TRBD1|TRBV6-5
TGTGCCAGCAGGAGAGACAGGGGGCCTCAGCCCCAGCATTTT
CASRRDRGPQPQHF
>.|TRBJ2-5|TRBD2|TRBV5-6
TGTGCCAGCAGCTTGGCACTAGCGGGACACCCCGAGTACTTC
CASSLALAGHPEYF
>.|TRBJ2-1|.|TRBV11-2
TGTGCCAGCAGCTCACCTTCGGGTGGGGGCCGGAATGAGCAGTTCTTC
CASSSPSGGGRNEQFF
>.|TRBJ2-5|.|TRBV9
TGTGCCAGCAGCGTAGTCCCAGGCCAAGAGACCCAGTACTTC
CASSVVPGQETQYF
>.|TRBJ1-1|.|TRBV5-1
TGCGCCAGCAGCTTGGGTGCCAGGGCTGGTGGTGTAACTGAAGCTTTCTTT
CASSLGARAGGVTEAFF
>.|TRBJ2-1|TRBD1|TRBV7-8
TGTGCCAGCAGCCCTCATGGGAGGACAGGGGGCGATGAGCAGTTCTTC
CASSPHGRTGGDEQFF
>.|TRBJ1-6|.|TRBV6-5
TGTGCCAGCAGTCAACGAGGTCCACATAATTCACCCCTCCACTTT
CASSQRGPHNSPLHF
>.|TRBJ2-7|TRBD1|TRBV6-5
TGTGCCAGCAGTGTTGGGGACAGTGGCTACTACGAGCAGTACTTC
CASSVGDSGYYEQYF